Ten or more counts support the clone carrying this T cell receptor beta chain. Its antigen is still unknown. These data originate in a study of CD8 T cells in ankylosing spondylitis. MiXCR was run by TCRdb on the 5' RACE reads, yielding one entry per CDR3 protein. The table includes roughly 69,000 distinct CDR3 sequences, approximately 5.3% detected once. Regarding the study as a whole: As reported, disease-linked clones showed significant enrichment in matched ankylosing spondylitis synovial fluid. Previously reported in reactive arthritis synovial fluid and blood were some of the motif variants. Ankylosing spondylitis blood appeared to carry a characteristic TCR beta motif of fewer than 10 highly homologous variants.

Deletions cut 8 bases from V and 4 bases from J, with 14 bases between. The V gene's germline CDR1 is LGHDT and CDR2 YNNKEL (reference sequence). The CDR3 totals 13 residues. This clonotype was obtained from a male donor with ankylosing spondylitis or in good health (not recorded which). The genes are TRBV3-1 and TRBJ2-5; D ambiguous. The sequenced sample consisted of blood, either unsorted or a sorted T cell fraction (not recorded which). CDR3 in DNA: TGTGCCAGCGGAGCCATATATGGAGAGACCCAGTACTTC. Its translation: CASGAIYGETQYF.